The clone carrying this TCR beta chain turned up a few times. This sample was taken from a study of blood T cell repertoires in COVID-19. Background on the study: The origin of the acute and convalescent COVID-19 samples was the United States, Italy and Spain.

There are 15 residues in the CDR3. The assay was immunoSEQ multiplex PCR, and TCRdb's table has in-frame clones only and misses some. The table includes some 140,000 clones, 65% to 90% detected once. The chain is built from TRBV21-1 and TRBJ2-5; the table names TRBD1, a call not compared with the DNA. TRBV21-1 is tagged as a pseudogene. Source material: peripheral blood. This sequence was found in a woman in her fifties or sixties with active or convalescent COVID-19. CDR3 sequence (DNA): TGTGCCAGCAGCAAAGAAGGGGCGGTCCAAGAGACCCAGTACTTC. It encodes CASSKEGAVQETQYF.